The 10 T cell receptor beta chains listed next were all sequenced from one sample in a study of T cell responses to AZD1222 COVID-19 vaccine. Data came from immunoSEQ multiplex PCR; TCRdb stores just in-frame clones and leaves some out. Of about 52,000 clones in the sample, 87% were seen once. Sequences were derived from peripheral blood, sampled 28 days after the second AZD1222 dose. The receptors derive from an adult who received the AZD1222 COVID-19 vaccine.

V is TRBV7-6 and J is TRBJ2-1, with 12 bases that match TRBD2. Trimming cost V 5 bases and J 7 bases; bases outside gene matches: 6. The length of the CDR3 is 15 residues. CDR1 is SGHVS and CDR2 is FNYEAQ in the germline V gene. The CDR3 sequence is CASSKLAGGWNEQFF. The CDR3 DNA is TGTGCCAGCAGCAAACTAGCGGGAGGATGGAATGAGCAGTTCTTC.

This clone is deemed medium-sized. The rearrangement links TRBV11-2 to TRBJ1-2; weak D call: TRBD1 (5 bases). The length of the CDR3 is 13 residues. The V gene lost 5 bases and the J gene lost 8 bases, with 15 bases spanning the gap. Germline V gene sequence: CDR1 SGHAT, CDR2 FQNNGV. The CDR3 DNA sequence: TGTGCCAGCAGCCAAAAGGGCAGGGACGGCTACACCTTC. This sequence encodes CASSQKGRDGYTF.

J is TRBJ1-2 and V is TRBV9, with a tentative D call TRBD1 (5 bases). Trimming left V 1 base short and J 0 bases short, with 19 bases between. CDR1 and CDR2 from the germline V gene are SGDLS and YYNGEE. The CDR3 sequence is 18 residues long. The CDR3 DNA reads TGTGCCAGCAGCGTACACTTCTCGGCGGGGCTCACTAACTATGGCTACACCTTC. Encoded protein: CASSVHFSAGLTNYGYTF.

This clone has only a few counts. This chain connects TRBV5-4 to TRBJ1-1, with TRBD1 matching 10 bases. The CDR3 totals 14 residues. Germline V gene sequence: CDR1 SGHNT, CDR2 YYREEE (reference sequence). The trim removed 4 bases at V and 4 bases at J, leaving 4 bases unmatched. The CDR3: CASSRQGAVTEAFF. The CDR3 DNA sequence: TGTGCCAGCAGCAGACAGGGGGCGGTCACTGAAGCTTTCTTT.

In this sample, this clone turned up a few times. For the CDR3, the DNA is TGTGCCAGCAGCGTAGGAGGACGCGGCACTAACTATGGCTACACCTTC. Protein product: CASSVGGRGTNYGYTF. The gene calls are TRBV9 and TRBJ1-2; D unresolved. V was clipped by 0 bases and J by 0 bases, with 12 bases between them. Germline CDR1 and CDR2: SGDLS and YYNGEE. CDR3 size: 16 residues.

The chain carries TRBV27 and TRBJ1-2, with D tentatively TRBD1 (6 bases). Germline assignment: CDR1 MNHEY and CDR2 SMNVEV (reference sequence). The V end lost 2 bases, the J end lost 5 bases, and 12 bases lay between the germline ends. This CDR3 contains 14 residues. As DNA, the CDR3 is TGTGCCAGCAGTTTAGCAGGGGTGGGGTATGGCTACACCTTC. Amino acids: CASSLAGVGYGYTF.

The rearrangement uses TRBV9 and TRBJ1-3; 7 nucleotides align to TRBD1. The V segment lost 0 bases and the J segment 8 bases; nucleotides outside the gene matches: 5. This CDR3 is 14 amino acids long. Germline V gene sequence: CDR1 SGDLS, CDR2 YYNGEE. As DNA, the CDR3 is TGTGCCAGCAGCGTAGAGACAGGGATTGACACCATATATTTT. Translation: CASSVETGIDTIYF.

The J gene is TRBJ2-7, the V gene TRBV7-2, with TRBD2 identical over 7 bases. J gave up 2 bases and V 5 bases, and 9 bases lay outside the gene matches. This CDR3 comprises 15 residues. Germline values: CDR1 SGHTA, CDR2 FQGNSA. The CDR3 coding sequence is TGTGCCAGCAGCCTCACCGGGACTACCACCTACGAGCAGTACTTC. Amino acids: CASSLTGTTTYEQYF.

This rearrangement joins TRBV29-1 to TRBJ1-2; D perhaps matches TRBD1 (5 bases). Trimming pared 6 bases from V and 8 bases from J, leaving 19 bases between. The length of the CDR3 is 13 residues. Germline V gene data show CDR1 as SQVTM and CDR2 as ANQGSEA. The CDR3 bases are TGCAGCGTCACCGGGACCGCGCTAGGCGGCTACACCTTC. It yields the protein CSVTGTALGGYTF.

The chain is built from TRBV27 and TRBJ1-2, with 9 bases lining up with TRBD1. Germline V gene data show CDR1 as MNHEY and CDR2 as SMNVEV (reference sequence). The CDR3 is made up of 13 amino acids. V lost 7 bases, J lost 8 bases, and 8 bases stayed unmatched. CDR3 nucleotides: TGTGCCAGCACCGACCGGGACAGGGACGGCTACACCTTC. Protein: CASTDRDRDGYTF.